Reported below is one T cell receptor beta chain. The CDR3 has 14 residues. Trimming stripped 3 bases from V and 1 base from J, with 7 bases between. CDR1 and CDR2 (germline): MGHRA, YSYEKL. This entry comes from a study of T cell changes during pregnancy in multiple sclerosis. The data were produced by immunoSEQ multiplex PCR, yet TCRdb's version contains in-frame clones alone and is incomplete. This repertoire shows 35,000 to 55,000 clones, 90% found once; its top ten account for 4% to 5%. J is TRBJ1-3 and V is TRBV4-1, with D unresolved. The material was peripheral blood, obtained in the second trimester of pregnancy. This TCR came from a female donor in good health, enrolled as a control in a pregnancy study. CDR3 nucleotides: TGCGCCAGCAGCCAGGGCCCGTCTGGAAACACCATATATTTT. Encoded protein: CASSQGPSGNTIYF.